Reported below is one T cell receptor (beta chain). Method: immunoSEQ multiplex PCR; TCRdb's copy keeps in-frame clones and lacks some. Of roughly 88,000 clones in the sample, more than 85% are singletons; the top ten hold around 8.5%. This sample is part of a study of control samples from healthy donors and cancer patients. What was sequenced was blood. This sequence originates from a man younger than 35 in good health.

The CDR3 protein is CATSRVGQQETQYF. The CDR3 region has the DNA TGTGCCACCAGCAGAGTCGGGCAGCAAGAGACCCAGTACTTC. This chain links TRBV15 with TRBJ2-5; the D is unclear. From germline, CDR1 is LNHNV and CDR2 YYDKDF (reference sequence). There are 14 residues in the CDR3. V gave up 1 base and J gave up 2 bases, with 8 bases separating them.